This T cell receptor beta chain was retrieved from a study of beta chain features in type 1 diabetes. Study-level information: Sorted cells numbering under 140,000,000 were examined across all samples.

Study results and caveats: Patients with type 1 diabetes showed fewer VDJ junction insertions and more deletions. People with Type 1 diabetes carried modestly yet significantly shorter TCRB CDR3s in all four CD4+ subsets.

This clone was counted a few times. Its antigen is unknown. The CDR3 totals 15 residues. Germline lookup yields CDR1 SNHLY and CDR2 FYNNEI. The junction had 12 bases not matched to a gene; V was cut back by 6 bases and J by 6 bases. Expressed TCRB transcripts were sequenced because the entire RNA isolate underwent reverse transcription. Some clones are missing from TCRdb's copy, which holds only in-frame ones; the method was immunoSEQ multiplex PCR. In the table there are hundreds of thousands of clones, roughly 12% of which are singletons. This TCR was recovered from a man between 18 and 29 years old in good health. The chain employs TRBV2 and TRBJ2-5; TRBD1 aligns across 8 bases. Specimen: naive CD4+ T cells from blood. CDR3 residues: CASSPEITGGQTQYF. CDR3 nucleotide sequence: TGTGCCAGCAGCCCGGAGATTACAGGGGGACAGACCCAGTACTTC.